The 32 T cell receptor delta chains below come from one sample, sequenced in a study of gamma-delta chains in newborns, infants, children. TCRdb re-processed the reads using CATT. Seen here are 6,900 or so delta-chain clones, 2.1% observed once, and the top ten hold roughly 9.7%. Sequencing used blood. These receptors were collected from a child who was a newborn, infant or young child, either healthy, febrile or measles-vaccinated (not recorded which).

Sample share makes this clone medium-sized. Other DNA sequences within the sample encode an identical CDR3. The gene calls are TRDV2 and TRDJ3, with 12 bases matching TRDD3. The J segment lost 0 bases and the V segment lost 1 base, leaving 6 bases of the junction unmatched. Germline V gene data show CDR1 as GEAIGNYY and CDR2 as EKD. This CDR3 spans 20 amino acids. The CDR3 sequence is CACDTYWGILGSWDTRQMFF. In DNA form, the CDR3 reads TGTGCCTGTGACACGTACTGGGGGATACTGGGCTCCTGGGACACCCGACAGATGTTTTTC.

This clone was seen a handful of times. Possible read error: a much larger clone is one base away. The CDR3: CACDTLLGDTTSSWDTRQTFF. DNA for the CDR3: TGTGCCTGTGACACCTTACTGGGGGATACGACAAGCTCCTGGGACACCCGACAGACGTTTTTC. The chain uses TRDV2 and TRDJ3; 13 bases fit TRDD3. Germline values: CDR1 GEAIGNYY, CDR2 EKD. There are 21 residues in the CDR3.

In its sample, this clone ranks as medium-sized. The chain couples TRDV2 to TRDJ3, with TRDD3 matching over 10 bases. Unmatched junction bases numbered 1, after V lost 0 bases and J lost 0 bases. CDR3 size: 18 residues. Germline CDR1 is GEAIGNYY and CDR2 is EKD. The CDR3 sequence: CACDTWGIHSWDTRQMFF. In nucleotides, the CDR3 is TGTGCCTGTGACACCTGGGGGATACACTCCTGGGACACCCGACAGATGTTTTTC.

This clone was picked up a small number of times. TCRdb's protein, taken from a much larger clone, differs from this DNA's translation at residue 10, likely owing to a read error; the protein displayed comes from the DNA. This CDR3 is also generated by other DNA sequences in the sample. CDR3 region: CACDTGWGSPWDTRQMFF. In DNA, the CDR3 is TGTGCCTGTGACACTGGATGGGGGAGCCCCTGGGACACCCGACAGATGTTTTTC. The chain carries TRDV2 and TRDJ3; 7 positions match TRDD3. The CDR3 runs 18 residues. Losses at the gene ends were 1 base for V and 2 bases for J; bases not matched to a gene: 7. Germline CDR1 is GEAIGNYY and CDR2 is EKD.

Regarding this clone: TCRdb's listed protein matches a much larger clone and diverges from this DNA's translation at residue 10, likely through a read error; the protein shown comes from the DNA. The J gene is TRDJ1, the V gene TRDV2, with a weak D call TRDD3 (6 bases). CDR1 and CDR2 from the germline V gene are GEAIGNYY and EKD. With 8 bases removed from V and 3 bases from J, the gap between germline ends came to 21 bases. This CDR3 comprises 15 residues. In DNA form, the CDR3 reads TGTGCCTCCTGGGGACGTCAGGGGGCGGCCGATAAACTCATCTTT. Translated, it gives CASWGRQGAADKLIF.

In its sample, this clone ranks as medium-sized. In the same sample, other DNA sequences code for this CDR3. CDR3 in amino acids: CACDTVWSSWDTRQMFF. In DNA form, the CDR3 reads TGTGCCTGTGACACCGTCTGGAGCTCCTGGGACACCCGACAGATGTTTTTC. The V call is TRDV2, the J call TRDJ3, with D hard to call. The CDR3 length is 17 residues. V gave up 0 bases and J gave up 0 bases, with 8 bases separating them. The V gene's germline CDR1 is GEAIGNYY and CDR2 EKD.

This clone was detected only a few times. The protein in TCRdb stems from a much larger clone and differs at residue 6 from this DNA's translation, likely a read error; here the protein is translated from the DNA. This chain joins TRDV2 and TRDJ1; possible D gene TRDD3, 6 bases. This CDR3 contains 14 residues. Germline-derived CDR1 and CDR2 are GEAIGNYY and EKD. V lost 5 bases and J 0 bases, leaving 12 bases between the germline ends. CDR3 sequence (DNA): TGTGCCTGTGCAGGTGCTGGGGACACCGATAAACTCATCTTT. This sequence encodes CACAGAGDTDKLIF.

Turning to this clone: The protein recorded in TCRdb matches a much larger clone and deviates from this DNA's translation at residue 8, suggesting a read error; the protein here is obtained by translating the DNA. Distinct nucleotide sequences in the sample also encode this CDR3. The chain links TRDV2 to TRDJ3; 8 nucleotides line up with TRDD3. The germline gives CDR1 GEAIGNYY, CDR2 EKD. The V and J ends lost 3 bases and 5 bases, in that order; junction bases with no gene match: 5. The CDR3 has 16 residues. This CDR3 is CACDVLGAGDTRQMFF. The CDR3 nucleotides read TGTGCCTGTGACGTACTGGGGGCTGGGGACACCCGACAGATGTTTTTC.

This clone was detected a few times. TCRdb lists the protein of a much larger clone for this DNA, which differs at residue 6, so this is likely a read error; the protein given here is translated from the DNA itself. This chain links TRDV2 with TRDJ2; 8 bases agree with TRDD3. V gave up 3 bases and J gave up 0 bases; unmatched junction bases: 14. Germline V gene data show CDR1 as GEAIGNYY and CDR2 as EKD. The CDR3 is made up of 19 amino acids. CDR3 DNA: TGTGCCTGTGACCAGTGCTGGGGGACCGATGGGGCTTTGACAGCACAACTCTTCTTT. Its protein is CACDQCWGTDGALTAQLFF.

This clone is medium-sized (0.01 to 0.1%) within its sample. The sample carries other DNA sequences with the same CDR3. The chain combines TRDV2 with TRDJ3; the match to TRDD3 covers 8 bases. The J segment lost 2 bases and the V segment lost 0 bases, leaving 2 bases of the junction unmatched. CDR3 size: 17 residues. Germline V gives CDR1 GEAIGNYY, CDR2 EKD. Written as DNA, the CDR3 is TGTGCCTGTGACACCGTACTGGGGGCCTGGGACACCCGACAGATGTTTTTC. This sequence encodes CACDTVLGAWDTRQMFF.

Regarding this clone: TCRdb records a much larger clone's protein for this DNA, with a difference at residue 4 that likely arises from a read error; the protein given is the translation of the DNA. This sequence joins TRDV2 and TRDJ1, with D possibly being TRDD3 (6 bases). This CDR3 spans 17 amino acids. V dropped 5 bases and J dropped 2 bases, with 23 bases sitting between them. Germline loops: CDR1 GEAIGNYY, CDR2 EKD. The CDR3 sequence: CACGKWAAGIHTDKLIF. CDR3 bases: TGTGCCTGTGGCAAATGGGCTGCGGGGATCCATACCGATAAACTCATCTTT.

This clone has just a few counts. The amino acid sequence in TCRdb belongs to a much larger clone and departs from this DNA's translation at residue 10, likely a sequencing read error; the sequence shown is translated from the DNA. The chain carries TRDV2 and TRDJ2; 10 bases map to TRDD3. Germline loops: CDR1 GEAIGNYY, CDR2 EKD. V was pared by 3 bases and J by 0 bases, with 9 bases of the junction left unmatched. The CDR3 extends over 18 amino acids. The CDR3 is CACDSVLGDHALTAQLFF. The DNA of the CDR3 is TGTGCCTGTGACTCAGTACTGGGGGATCACGCTTTGACAGCACAACTCTTCTTT.

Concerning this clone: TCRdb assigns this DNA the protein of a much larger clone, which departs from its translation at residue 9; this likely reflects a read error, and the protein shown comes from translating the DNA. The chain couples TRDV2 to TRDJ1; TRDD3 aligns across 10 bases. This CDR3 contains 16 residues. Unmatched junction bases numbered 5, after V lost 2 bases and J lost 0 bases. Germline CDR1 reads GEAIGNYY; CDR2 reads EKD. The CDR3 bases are TGTGCCTGTGACATACTGGGGGATGAGAACACCGATAAACTCATCTTT. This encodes CACDILGDENTDKLIF.

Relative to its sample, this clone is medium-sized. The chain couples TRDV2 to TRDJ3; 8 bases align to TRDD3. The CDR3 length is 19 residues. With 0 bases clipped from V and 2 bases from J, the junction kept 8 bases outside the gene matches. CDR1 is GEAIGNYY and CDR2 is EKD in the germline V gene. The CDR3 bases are TGTGCCTGTGACACCTGGGGGATCTCAGCCACCTGGGACACCCGACAGATGTTTTTC. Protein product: CACDTWGISATWDTRQMFF.

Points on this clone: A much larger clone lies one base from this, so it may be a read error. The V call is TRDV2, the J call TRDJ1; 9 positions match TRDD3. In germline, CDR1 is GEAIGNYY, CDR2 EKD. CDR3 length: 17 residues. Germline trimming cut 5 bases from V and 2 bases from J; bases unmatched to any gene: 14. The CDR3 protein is CACGSTGGPFRTDKLIF. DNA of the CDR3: TGTGCCTGTGGCAGTACTGGGGGACCATTCAGAACCGATAAACTCATCTTT.

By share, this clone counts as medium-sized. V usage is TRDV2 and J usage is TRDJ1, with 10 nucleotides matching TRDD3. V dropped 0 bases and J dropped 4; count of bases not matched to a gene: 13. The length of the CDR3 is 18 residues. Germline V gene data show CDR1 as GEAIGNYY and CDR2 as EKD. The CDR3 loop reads CACDTAESGGYLGDKLIF. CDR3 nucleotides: TGTGCCTGTGACACCGCGGAGAGTGGGGGATACCTGGGCGATAAACTCATCTTT.

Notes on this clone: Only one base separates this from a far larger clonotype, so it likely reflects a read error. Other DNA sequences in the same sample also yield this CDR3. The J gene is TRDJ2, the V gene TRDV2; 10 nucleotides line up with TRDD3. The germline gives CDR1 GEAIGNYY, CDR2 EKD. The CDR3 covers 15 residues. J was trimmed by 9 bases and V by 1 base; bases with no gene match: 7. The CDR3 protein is CACDTLLGDDTQLFF. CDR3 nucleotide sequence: TGTGCCTGTGACACTCTACTGGGGGATGACACACAACTCTTCTTT.

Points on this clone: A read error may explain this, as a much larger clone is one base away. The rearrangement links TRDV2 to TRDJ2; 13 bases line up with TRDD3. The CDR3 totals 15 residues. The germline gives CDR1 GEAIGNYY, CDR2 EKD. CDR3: CACDVLGDTTAHLFF. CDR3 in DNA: TGTGCCTGTGACGTACTGGGGGATACGACAGCACACCTCTTCTTT.

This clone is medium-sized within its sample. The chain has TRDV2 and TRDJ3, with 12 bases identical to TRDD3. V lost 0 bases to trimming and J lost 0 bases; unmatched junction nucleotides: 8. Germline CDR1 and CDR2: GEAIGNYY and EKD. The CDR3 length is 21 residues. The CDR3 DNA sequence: TGTGCCTGTGACACCGTTGGACTGGGGGATACCCCCTCCTGGGACACCCGACAGATGTTTTTC. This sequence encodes CACDTVGLGDTPSWDTRQMFF.

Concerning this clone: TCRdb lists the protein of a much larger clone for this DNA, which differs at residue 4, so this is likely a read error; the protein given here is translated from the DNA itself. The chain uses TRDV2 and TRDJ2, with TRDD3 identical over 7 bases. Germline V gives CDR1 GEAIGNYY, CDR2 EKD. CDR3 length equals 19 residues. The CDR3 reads CACGTVGVGDEISTAQLFF. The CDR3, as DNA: TGTGCCTGTGGCACCGTCGGCGTGGGGGACGAGATCTCGACAGCACAACTCTTCTTT.

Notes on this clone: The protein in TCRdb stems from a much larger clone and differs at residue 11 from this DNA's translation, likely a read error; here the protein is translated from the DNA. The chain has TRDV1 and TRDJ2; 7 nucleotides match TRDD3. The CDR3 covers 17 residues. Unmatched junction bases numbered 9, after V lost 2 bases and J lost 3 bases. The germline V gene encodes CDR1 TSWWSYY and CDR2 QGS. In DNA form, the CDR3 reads TGTGCTCTTGGGGAAGTGCCTTCTGGGGGCATGACAGCACAACTCTTCTTT. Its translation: CALGEVPSGGMTAQLFF.

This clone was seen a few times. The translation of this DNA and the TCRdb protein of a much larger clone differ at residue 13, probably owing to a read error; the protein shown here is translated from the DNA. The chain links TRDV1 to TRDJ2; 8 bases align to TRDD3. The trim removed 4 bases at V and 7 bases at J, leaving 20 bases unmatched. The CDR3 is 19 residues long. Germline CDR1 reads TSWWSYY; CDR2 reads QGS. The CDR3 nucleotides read TGTGCTCTTGGGGGCGCTTTCCAAAAGTACTGGGGGGTAAGAGCACAACTCTTCTTT. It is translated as CALGGAFQKYWGVRAQLFF.

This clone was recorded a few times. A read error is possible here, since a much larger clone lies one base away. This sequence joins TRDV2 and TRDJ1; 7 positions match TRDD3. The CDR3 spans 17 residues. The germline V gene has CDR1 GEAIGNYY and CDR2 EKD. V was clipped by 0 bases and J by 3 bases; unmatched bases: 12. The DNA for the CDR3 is TGTGCCTGTGACACCGCGGGGGATCCCGGGGTGGCCGATAAACTCATCTTT. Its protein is CACDTAGDPGVADKLIF.

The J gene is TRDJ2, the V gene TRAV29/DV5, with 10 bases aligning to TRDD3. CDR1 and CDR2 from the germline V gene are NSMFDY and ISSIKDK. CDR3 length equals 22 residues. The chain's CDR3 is CAVSAKLSYPLGDHSLTAQLFF. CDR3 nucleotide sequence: TGTGCCGTAAGCGCGAAGCTCTCCTACCCACTGGGGGATCACTCTTTGACAGCACAACTCTTCTTT.

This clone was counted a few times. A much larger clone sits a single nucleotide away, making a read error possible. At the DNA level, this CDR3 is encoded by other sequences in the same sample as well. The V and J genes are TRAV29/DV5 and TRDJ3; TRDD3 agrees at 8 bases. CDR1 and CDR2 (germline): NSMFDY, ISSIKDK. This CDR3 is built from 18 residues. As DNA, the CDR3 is TGTGCCGCAAGCGCGTTAGGGGGATACTCCTGGGACACCCGACAGATGTTTTTC. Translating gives CAASALGGYSWDTRQMFF.

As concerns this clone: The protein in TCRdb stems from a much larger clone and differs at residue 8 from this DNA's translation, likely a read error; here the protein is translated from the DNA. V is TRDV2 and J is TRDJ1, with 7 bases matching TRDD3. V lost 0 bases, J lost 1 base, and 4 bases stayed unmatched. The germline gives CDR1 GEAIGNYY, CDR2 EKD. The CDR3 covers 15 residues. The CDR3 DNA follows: TGTGCCTGTGACACCGGGGGATCTGGCACCGATAAACTCATCTTT. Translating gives CACDTGGSGTDKLIF.

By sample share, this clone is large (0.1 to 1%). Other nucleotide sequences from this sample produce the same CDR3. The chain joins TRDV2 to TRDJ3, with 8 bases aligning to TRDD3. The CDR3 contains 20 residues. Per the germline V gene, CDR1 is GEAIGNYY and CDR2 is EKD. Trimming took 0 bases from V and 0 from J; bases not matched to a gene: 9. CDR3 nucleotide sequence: TGTGCCTGTGACACCGGAGGACTGGGGGCTAGCTCCTGGGACACCCGACAGATGTTTTTC. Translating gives CACDTGGLGASSWDTRQMFF.

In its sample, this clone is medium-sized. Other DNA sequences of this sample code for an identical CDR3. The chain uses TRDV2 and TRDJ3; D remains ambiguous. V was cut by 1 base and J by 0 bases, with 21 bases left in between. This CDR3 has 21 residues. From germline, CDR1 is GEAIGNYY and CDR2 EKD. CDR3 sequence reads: CACDTPFLEGRSSWDTRQMFF. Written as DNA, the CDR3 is TGTGCCTGTGACACTCCCTTTCTGGAAGGGCGGAGCTCCTGGGACACCCGACAGATGTTTTTC.

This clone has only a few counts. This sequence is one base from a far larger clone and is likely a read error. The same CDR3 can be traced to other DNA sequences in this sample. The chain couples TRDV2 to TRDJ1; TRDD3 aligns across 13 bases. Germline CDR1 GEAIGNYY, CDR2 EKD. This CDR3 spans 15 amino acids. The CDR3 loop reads CACDYWGIRTDKLIF. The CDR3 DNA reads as TGTGCCTGTGACTACTGGGGGATACGCACCGACAAACTCATCTTT.

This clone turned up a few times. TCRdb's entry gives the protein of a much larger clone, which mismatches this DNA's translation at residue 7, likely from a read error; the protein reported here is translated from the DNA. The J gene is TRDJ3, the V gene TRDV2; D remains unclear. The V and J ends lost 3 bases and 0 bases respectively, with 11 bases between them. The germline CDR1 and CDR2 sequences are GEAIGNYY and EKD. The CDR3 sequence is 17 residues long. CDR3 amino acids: CACDLTDRSWDTRQMFF. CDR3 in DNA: TGTGCCTGTGACCTTACTGATCGCTCCTGGGACACCCGACAGATGTTTTTC.

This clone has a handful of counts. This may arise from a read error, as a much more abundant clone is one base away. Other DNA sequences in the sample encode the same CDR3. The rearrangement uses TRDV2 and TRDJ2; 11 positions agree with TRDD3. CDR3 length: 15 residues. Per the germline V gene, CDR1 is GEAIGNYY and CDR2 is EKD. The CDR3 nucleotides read TGTGCAGAAGGTGGGGGATACGTCTTGACAGCACAACTCTTCTTT. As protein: CAEGGGYVLTAQLFF.

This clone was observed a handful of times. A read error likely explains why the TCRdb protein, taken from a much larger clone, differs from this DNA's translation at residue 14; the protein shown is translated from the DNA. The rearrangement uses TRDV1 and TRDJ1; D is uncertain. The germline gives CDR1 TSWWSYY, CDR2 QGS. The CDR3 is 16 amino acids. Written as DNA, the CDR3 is TGTGCTCTTGGGGAACATCTACGATCCGGGTTCGATAAATTCATCTTT. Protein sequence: CALGEHLRSGFDKFIF.